This entry concerns a single T cell receptor (beta chain). Its antigen is currently not known. Per-nucleotide qualities are absent, and no much larger clonotype sits a single base away. The data originate from a study of Graves' ophthalmopathy and Graves' hyperthyroidism (dated by TCRdb to between 2018 and 2020). As for the study more broadly: Peripheral blood was collected at initial diagnosis, prior to any treatment. The study used signatures of the TCR beta repertoire to tell Graves' ophthalmopathy apart from Graves' hyperthyroidism and to predict which patients would progress to ophthalmopathy. In total, 135 blood samples were TCR-sequenced: fewer than 50 ophthalmopathy, 80 or so hyperthyroidism and approximately 17 hyperthyroidism-to-ophthalmopathy patients. To explore V-J signatures that separate ophthalmopathy from hyperthyroidism, a discovery set of about a hundred patients was enrolled, consisting of fewer than 45 with ophthalmopathy and roughly 57 with stable hyperthyroidism. The independent validation cohort included 18 to 20 hyperthyroidism patients plus 17 patients who later progressed from hyperthyroidism to ophthalmopathy. In roughly six hyperthyroidism patients, the T-cell repertoire of thyroid tissue was compared with the T-cell repertoire of blood. Following sample collection, hyperthyroidism patients were given methimazole at a starting dose of 30 mg daily, and ophthalmopathy patients were given high-dose intravenous methylprednisolone. The roughly 91 discovery patients were randomly divided into training and test sets at a 7:3 ratio.

The ophthalmopathy patients had moderately to severely active disease, with a Clinical Activity Score of 3 or higher, a NOSPECS grade of 4 or higher, and a disease duration of less than 3 months. Patients with other autoimmune diseases, uncontrolled infections, pregnancy or lactation were excluded from the study. Clinical symptoms, serum thyroxine, TRAb, thyroid ultrasound and orbital computed tomography formed the basis of the diagnosis. Ficoll-Paque density gradient centrifugation was used to isolate PBMCs from approximately 10 ml of fresh peripheral blood. Total RNA was extracted using Trizol reagent, and RNA quality was checked on an Agilent 2100 Bioanalyzer. From the cysteine through the phenylalanine, the CDR3 covers 14 amino acids. Only CDR3 DNA is held: 42 bases, read in frame from base 1. Reading the germline V gene gives CDR1 MNHNS and CDR2 SASEGT. Trimming leaves V shorter by 6 bases and J shorter by 5 bases, with the junction holding 8 bases beyond the gene matches.

What the study reported, not specific to this receptor: No statistical method was used to set the sample size in advance, and the investigators knew which group each participant was assigned to. In validation, the model predicted ophthalmopathy progression with about 70% sensitivity and about 73% specificity; some 13 predicted patients were CT-confirmed with GO in a median of approximately 6.5 months. Among expanded thyroid clonotypes with frequency above 0.001, most also showed up in blood, which suggests that blood repertoires may reflect the thyroid immune response. In cross-validation, the 13-signature model distinguished ophthalmopathy from stable hyperthyroidism with around 86% sensitivity and about 81% specificity, while in the test set the corresponding values were about 79% and 69%.

For repertoire sequencing, TCR beta CDR3 regions were amplified from RNA transcripts. The first round was an RT-PCR using HTBI primers with the Qiagen OneStep RT-PCR kit, and this first round was followed by a second-round multiplex PCR, then size selection and purification. Libraries were sequenced paired-end with 100 bp reads on an Illumina HiSeq2000. The original methods were these. Reads were processed with SOAPnuke, discarding reads with adapters, uncalled bases, mean Phred below 15, or no exact constant-primer or identifier match. High-quality paired reads were merged with COPE v1.2.5. Clonotypes were defined as unique nucleotide sequences and were aligned to IMGT TRB V, D and J references using MiTCR v1.1. Only V-J combinations with frequency above 0.0001 were analysed, covering 99% to 99.2% of repertoires. A TCR clonal expansion and chaos score per V-J combination was defined as the ratio of F50 clonal expansion to chaos observed in the TCRdist matrix. Welch's t-statistics and random forest were used to reduce the features to some 13 V-J combinations, which were then used as input to a naive Bayes classifier. The Morisita-Horn index was used to measure how similar the thyroid and blood repertoires were. In-frame beta chains were kept once TCRdb had trimmed the public reads at Q25 with fastp and called clones with MiXCR. Entries are consolidated by CDR3 protein sequence, retaining the most common genes and DNA. The V and J calls, along with clone size, are taken from TCRdb and not from the paper's own processing. The sample table contains 200,000 to 250,000 distinct CDR3 sequences; only one count was recorded for about a fifth of them. The top ten clones comprise under 55% of the sample.

The sequence is built from TRBV6-1 and TRBJ2-5, and 8 junction bases match TRBD2. The source is a woman aged 45-60 years with Graves' ophthalmopathy. Donor details come from another sample of the same person, matched by shared clones. Sample: peripheral blood. The CDR3 protein: CASSRTSSLETQYF. The nucleotide sequence is TGTGCCAGCAGCAGGACTAGCAGTTTGGAGACCCAGTACTTC.